These T cell receptor beta chains were read from a single sample in a study of read filtering for tumor transcriptome and immune sequencing. TCRdb reprocessed the reads with MiXCR, giving one entry per CDR3 protein. The sample contains roughly 82,000 distinct CDR3 sequences, 10% to 15% of which appear only once. Material: a population of CD138-negative cells sorted from bone marrow. All receptors come from a donor aged 40 or over with multiple myeloma. CDR3s include the opening cysteine and the closing phenylalanine or tryptophan. A D gene is named only where the DNA matches it firmly. Expanded clones get a size class; other rows say once, few or many, or leave the size out.

v_call: TRBV11-2
cdr3_length: 16
clone_size: many
d_call: TRBD1
j_call: TRBJ2-2
cdr3_aa: CASSLTGTANTGELFF
cdr3_nt: TGTGCCAGCAGCTTGACAGGGACCGCGAACACCGGGGAGCTGTTTTTT

v_call: TRBV5-1
cdr3_length: 15
clone_size: many
d_call: TRBD2
j_call: TRBJ2-1
cdr3_aa: CASKVAGGRYNEQFF
cdr3_nt: TGCGCCAGCAAGGTAGCGGGAGGGCGGTACAATGAGCAGTTCTTC

v_call: TRBV27
cdr3_length: 15
clone_size: NA
d_call: TRBD1
j_call: TRBJ1-2
cdr3_aa: CASREQGAASYGYTF
cdr3_nt: TGTGCCAGCAGGGAACAGGGGGCAGCTAGCTATGGCTACACCTTC

v_call: TRBV29-1
cdr3_length: 14
clone_size: many
d_call: TRBD2
j_call: TRBJ2-7
cdr3_aa: CSVTTSGSSYEQYF
cdr3_nt: TGCAGCGTTACTACTAGCGGGAGTAGCTACGAGCAGTACTTC

v_call: TRBV25-1
cdr3_length: 15
clone_size: many
d_call: TRBD1
j_call: TRBJ2-7
cdr3_aa: CASSESGQGSYEQYF
cdr3_nt: TGTGCCAGCAGTGAATCGGGACAGGGCTCCTACGAGCAGTACTTC

v_call: TRBV19
cdr3_length: 13
clone_size: many
d_call: NA
j_call: TRBJ2-5
cdr3_aa: CASSRSGQETQYF
cdr3_nt: TGTGCCAGTAGTCGGTCAGGGCAAGAGACCCAGTACTTC

v_call: TRBV5-1
cdr3_length: 14
clone_size: many
d_call: NA
j_call: TRBJ1-1
cdr3_aa: CASSDQPSNTEAFF
cdr3_nt: TGCGCCAGCAGTGATCAACCGTCGAACACTGAAGCTTTCTTT

v_call: TRBV7-9
cdr3_length: 14
clone_size: many
d_call: NA
j_call: TRBJ2-7
cdr3_aa: CASSLGQGMYEQYF
cdr3_nt: TGTGCCAGCAGCTTAGGGCAGGGGATGTACGAGCAGTACTTC

v_call: TRBV29-1
cdr3_length: 14
clone_size: NA
d_call: NA
j_call: TRBJ2-7
cdr3_aa: CSVDVGSSPREQYF
cdr3_nt: TGCAGCGTTGACGTTGGCAGTTCCCCTCGGGAGCAGTACTTC

v_call: TRBV7-9
cdr3_length: 13
clone_size: many
d_call: NA
j_call: TRBJ2-1
cdr3_aa: CASSLTDGTEQFF
cdr3_nt: TGTGCCAGCAGCCTAACCGACGGAACTGAGCAGTTCTTC

v_call: TRBV20-1
cdr3_length: 17
clone_size: many
d_call: NA
j_call: TRBJ2-1
cdr3_aa: CSARTGLGPRIGNEQFF
cdr3_nt: TGCAGTGCTAGAACTGGGTTGGGTCCGCGTATAGGGAATGAGCAGTTCTTC

v_call: TRBV7-9
cdr3_length: 15
clone_size: few
d_call: TRBD1
j_call: TRBJ1-5
cdr3_aa: CASSLAGQINQPQHF
cdr3_nt: TGTGCCAGCAGCTTAGCGGGACAGATCAATCAGCCCCAGCATTTT

v_call: TRBV7-2
cdr3_length: 16
clone_size: many
d_call: NA
j_call: TRBJ1-4
cdr3_aa: CASSLEFATTNEKLFF
cdr3_nt: TGTGCCAGCAGCTTAGAATTTGCCACAACTAATGAAAAACTGTTTTTT

v_call: TRBV7-2
cdr3_length: 14
clone_size: many
d_call: NA
j_call: TRBJ1-2
cdr3_aa: CASSLTGLGYGYTF
cdr3_nt: TGTGCCAGCAGCTTGACGGGGCTCGGCTATGGCTACACCTTC

v_call: TRBV6-2/TRBV6-3
cdr3_length: 13
clone_size: many
d_call: NA
j_call: TRBJ1-5
cdr3_aa: CATQVRFNQPQHF
cdr3_nt: TGTGCCACCCAGGTCCGGTTCAATCAGCCCCAGCATTTT

v_call: TRBV12-3/TRBV12-4
cdr3_length: 13
clone_size: NA
d_call: NA
j_call: TRBJ2-4
cdr3_aa: CASSGGTGDIQYF
cdr3_nt: TGTGCCAGTAGTGGCGGGACGGGTGACATTCAGTACTTC

v_call: TRBV6-2/TRBV6-3
cdr3_length: 17
clone_size: many
d_call: TRBD2
j_call: TRBJ2-1
cdr3_aa: CASRTIIVAGGTNEQFF
cdr3_nt: TGTGCCAGCAGAACCATTATTGTAGCGGGAGGGACCAATGAGCAGTTCTTC

v_call: TRBV7-3
cdr3_length: 14
clone_size: many
d_call: TRBD2
j_call: TRBJ2-1
cdr3_aa: CASSPGLAPEEQFF
cdr3_nt: TGTGCCAGCAGCCCCGGACTAGCGCCTGAGGAGCAGTTCTTC

v_call: TRBV7-2
cdr3_length: 15
clone_size: many
d_call: TRBD2
j_call: TRBJ2-1
cdr3_aa: CASSTLAGGTNEQFF
cdr3_nt: TGTGCCAGCAGTACACTAGCGGGAGGAACGAATGAGCAGTTCTTC

v_call: TRBV18
cdr3_length: 19
clone_size: many
d_call: TRBD2
j_call: TRBJ2-1
cdr3_aa: CASSPQATSGSSTYNEQFF
cdr3_nt: TGTGCCAGCTCACCACAGGCGACTAGCGGGAGCAGCACCTACAATGAGCAGTTCTTC

v_call: TRBV11-3
cdr3_length: 15
clone_size: many
d_call: NA
j_call: TRBJ2-7
cdr3_aa: CASSLTQGIPYEQYF
cdr3_nt: TGTGCCAGCAGCTTGACGCAGGGGATTCCCTACGAGCAGTACTTC

v_call: TRBV9
cdr3_length: 16
clone_size: many
d_call: TRBD2
j_call: TRBJ2-1
cdr3_aa: CASSVEGSGTYNEQFF
cdr3_nt: TGTGCCAGCAGCGTAGAGGGGAGCGGGACCTACAATGAGCAGTTCTTC

v_call: TRBV20-1
cdr3_length: 14
clone_size: many
d_call: TRBD2
j_call: TRBJ2-7
cdr3_aa: CSAPRLAEIYEQYF
cdr3_nt: TGCAGTGCGCCTAGACTAGCGGAGATCTACGAGCAGTACTTC

v_call: TRBV30
cdr3_length: 11
clone_size: many
d_call: NA
j_call: TRBJ2-3
cdr3_aa: CAWRRGDTQYF
cdr3_nt: TGTGCCTGGAGAAGGGGGGATACGCAGTATTTT

v_call: TRBV28
cdr3_length: 14
clone_size: many
d_call: TRBD1
j_call: TRBJ2-1
cdr3_aa: CASRGDRVYNEQFF
cdr3_nt: TGTGCCAGCCGGGGGGACAGGGTCTACAATGAGCAGTTCTTC

v_call: TRBV6-2/TRBV6-3
cdr3_length: 14
clone_size: NA
d_call: TRBD2
j_call: TRBJ2-1
cdr3_aa: CASSSSGGPNEQFF
cdr3_nt: TGTGCCAGCAGTTCGAGCGGGGGACCAAATGAGCAGTTCTTC

v_call: TRBV5-1
cdr3_length: 14
clone_size: many
d_call: NA
j_call: TRBJ2-7
cdr3_aa: CASSAGTPGGEQYF
cdr3_nt: TGCGCCAGCAGCGCGGGGACACCCGGCGGCGAGCAGTACTTC

v_call: TRBV5-1
cdr3_length: 15
clone_size: many
d_call: NA
j_call: TRBJ1-4
cdr3_aa: CASSFNGPGNEKLFF
cdr3_nt: TGCGCCAGCAGCTTCAACGGGCCGGGTAATGAAAAACTGTTTTTT

v_call: TRBV7-2
cdr3_length: 15
clone_size: many
d_call: NA
j_call: TRBJ2-4
cdr3_aa: CASSLGGPAGNIQYF
cdr3_nt: TGTGCCAGCAGCTTAGGGGGCCCGGCGGGAAACATTCAGTACTTC

v_call: TRBV7-9
cdr3_length: 14
clone_size: many
d_call: NA
j_call: TRBJ2-3
cdr3_aa: CASSPLASTDTQYF
cdr3_nt: TGTGCCAGCAGCCCCTTGGCGAGCACAGATACGCAGTATTTT

v_call: TRBV5-1
cdr3_length: 13
clone_size: medium-sized
d_call: NA
j_call: TRBJ2-1
cdr3_aa: CASQPDTLNEQFF
cdr3_nt: TGCGCCAGCCAACCCGATACTTTGAATGAGCAGTTCTTC

v_call: TRBV28
cdr3_length: 14
clone_size: many
d_call: NA
j_call: TRBJ2-5
cdr3_aa: CASRPGGKQETQYF
cdr3_nt: TGTGCCAGCAGACCTGGAGGGAAACAAGAGACCCAGTACTTC

v_call: TRBV2
cdr3_length: 14
clone_size: NA
d_call: NA
j_call: TRBJ2-1
cdr3_aa: CASSPRASYNEQFF
cdr3_nt: TGTGCTAGCAGTCCGAGAGCCTCCTACAATGAGCAGTTCTTC

v_call: TRBV29-1
cdr3_length: 10
clone_size: many
d_call: NA
j_call: TRBJ2-1
cdr3_aa: CSAGDNEQFF
cdr3_nt: TGCAGCGCAGGGGACAATGAGCAGTTCTTC

v_call: TRBV7-3
cdr3_length: 14
clone_size: large
d_call: NA
j_call: TRBJ2-1
cdr3_aa: CASSTTGTQNEQFF
cdr3_nt: TGTGCCAGCAGCACAACCGGGACCCAAAATGAGCAGTTCTTC

v_call: TRBV4-1
cdr3_length: 17
clone_size: once
d_call: NA
j_call: TRBJ1-5
cdr3_aa: CASSQDLGVGVSQPQHF
cdr3_nt: TGCGCCAGCAGCCAAGATCTGGGAGTGGGAGTAAGTCAGCCCCAGCATTTT

v_call: TRBV12-3/TRBV12-4
cdr3_length: 13
clone_size: NA
d_call: NA
j_call: TRBJ2-2
cdr3_aa: CASTIGSTGELFF
cdr3_nt: TGTGCCAGCACCATAGGGAGTACCGGGGAGCTGTTTTTT

v_call: TRBV4-1
cdr3_length: 15
clone_size: many
d_call: NA
j_call: TRBJ2-3
cdr3_aa: CASSPEGLVSYTQYF
cdr3_nt: TGCGCCAGCAGCCCCGAGGGATTAGTCTCGTATACGCAGTATTTT

v_call: TRBV28
cdr3_length: 16
clone_size: NA
d_call: TRBD1
j_call: TRBJ1-5
cdr3_aa: CASRYMRQGANQPQHF
cdr3_nt: TGTGCCAGCAGATATATGAGACAGGGGGCTAATCAGCCCCAGCATTTT

v_call: TRBV7-6
cdr3_length: 15
clone_size: many
d_call: NA
j_call: TRBJ1-6
cdr3_aa: CASSPVKGLNSPLHF
cdr3_nt: TGTGCCAGCAGCCCCGTTAAAGGCTTGAATTCACCCCTCCACTTT

v_call: TRBV5-8
cdr3_length: 16
clone_size: many
d_call: TRBD2
j_call: TRBJ2-3
cdr3_aa: CASSSVPGLGGDTQYF
cdr3_nt: TGTGCCAGCAGCAGTGTACCGGGACTAGGGGGAGATACGCAGTATTTT